This T cell receptor beta chain appears in the sequencing data of a study of T cells in Graves' hyperthyroidism and ophthalmopathy. Overall study: Specimen type is peripheral blood, collected at initial diagnosis prior to any treatment.

Exclusions: uncontrolled infection, other autoimmune disease, pregnancy, lactation. Details on this clonotype: Its antigen is currently unknown. Since a much larger clone is just one base distant, this may be a read error.

RNA transcripts gave rise to amplified TCR beta CDR3 regions. With the HTBI primer set, the TCR CDR3 went through a first round of RT-PCR. TCRdb used MiXCR to reprocess the multiplex PCR reads, holding one entry per CDR3 protein. Seen here are about 600,000 distinct CDR3 sequences, around 15% observed once, and the top ten hold about 3.5%. Study-level results: A median roughly 6.6 months before onset, the model predicted ophthalmopathy. In blood, most of the thyroid clonotypes expanded above 0.001 were also present.

In germline, CDR1 is ENHRY, CDR2 SYGVKD. This CDR3 spans 13 amino acids. V gave up 2 bases and J gave up 3 bases, with 7 bases separating them. The chain combines TRBV10-3 with TRBJ2-5; D gene uncertain. Material: blood. This receptor was identified in a woman between 35 and 50 years old with Graves' ophthalmopathy. Here the CDR3 DNA reads TGTGCCATCAGTGAGATGATGGAAGAGACCCAGTACTTC. Amino acids: CAISEMMEETQYF.